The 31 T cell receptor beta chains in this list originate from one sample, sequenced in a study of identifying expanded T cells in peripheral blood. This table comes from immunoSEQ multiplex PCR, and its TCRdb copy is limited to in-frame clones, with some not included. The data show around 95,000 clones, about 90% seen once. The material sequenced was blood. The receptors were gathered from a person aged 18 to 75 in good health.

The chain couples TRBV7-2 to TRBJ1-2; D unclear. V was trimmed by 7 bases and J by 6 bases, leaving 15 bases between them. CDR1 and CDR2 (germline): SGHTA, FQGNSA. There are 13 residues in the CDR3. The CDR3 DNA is TGTGCCAGCACCGATTCCTTCGGACATGGCTACACCTTC. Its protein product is CASTDSFGHGYTF.

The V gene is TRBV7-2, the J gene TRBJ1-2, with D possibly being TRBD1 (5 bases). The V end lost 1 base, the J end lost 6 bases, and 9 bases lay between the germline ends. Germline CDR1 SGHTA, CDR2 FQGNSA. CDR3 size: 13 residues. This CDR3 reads CASSLVPDNGYTF. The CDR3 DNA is TGTGCCAGCAGCTTAGTTCCGGACAATGGCTACACCTTC.

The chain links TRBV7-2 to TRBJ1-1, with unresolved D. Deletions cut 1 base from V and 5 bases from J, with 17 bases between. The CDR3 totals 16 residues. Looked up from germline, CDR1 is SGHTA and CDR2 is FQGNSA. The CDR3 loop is CASSLDRPSAWTEAFF. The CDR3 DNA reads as TGTGCCAGCAGCTTAGACCGTCCATCAGCTTGGACTGAAGCTTTCTTT.

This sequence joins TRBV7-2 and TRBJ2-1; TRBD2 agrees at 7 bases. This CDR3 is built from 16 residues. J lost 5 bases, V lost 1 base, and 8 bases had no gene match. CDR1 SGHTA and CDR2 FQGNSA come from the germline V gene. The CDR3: CASSLVRLADDNEQFF. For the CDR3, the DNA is TGTGCCAGCAGCTTAGTCAGACTAGCAGACGACAATGAGCAGTTCTTC.

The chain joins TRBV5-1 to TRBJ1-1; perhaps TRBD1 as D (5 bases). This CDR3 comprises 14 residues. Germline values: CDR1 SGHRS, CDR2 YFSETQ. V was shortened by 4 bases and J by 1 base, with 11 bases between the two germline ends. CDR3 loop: CASSPRQGNTEAFF. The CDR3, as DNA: TGCGCCAGCAGCCCACGGCAGGGGAACACTGAAGCTTTCTTT.

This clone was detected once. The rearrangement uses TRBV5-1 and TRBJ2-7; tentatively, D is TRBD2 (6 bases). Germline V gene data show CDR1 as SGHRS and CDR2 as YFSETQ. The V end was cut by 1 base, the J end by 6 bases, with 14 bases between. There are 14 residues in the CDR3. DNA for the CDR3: TGCGCCAGCAGCTTGACATCCGGGGGTGGCGAGCAGTACTTC. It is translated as CASSLTSGGGEQYF.

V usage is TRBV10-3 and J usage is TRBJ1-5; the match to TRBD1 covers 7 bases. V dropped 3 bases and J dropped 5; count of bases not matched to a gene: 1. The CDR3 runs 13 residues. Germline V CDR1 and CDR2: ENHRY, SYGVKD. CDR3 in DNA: TGTGCCATCAGTGACAGGGGGTATCAGCCCCAGCATTTT. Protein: CAISDRGYQPQHF.

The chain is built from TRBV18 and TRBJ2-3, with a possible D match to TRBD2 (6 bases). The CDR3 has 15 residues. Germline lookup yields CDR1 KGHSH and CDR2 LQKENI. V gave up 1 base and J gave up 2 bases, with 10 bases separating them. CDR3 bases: TGTGCCAGCTCACCACGGGGAGGCTCCACAGATACGCAGTATTTT. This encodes CASSPRGGSTDTQYF.

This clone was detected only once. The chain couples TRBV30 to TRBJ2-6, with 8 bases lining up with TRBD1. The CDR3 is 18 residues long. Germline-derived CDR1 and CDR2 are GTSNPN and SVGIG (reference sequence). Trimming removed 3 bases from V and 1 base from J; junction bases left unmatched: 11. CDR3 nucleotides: TGTGCCTGGAGCCAGGGGGCCCTCTATAGGTCTGGGGCCAACGTCCTGACTTTC. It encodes CAWSQGALYRSGANVLTF.

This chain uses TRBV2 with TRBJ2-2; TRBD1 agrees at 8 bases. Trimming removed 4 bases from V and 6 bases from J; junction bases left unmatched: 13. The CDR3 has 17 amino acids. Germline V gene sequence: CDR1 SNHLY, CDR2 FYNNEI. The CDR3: CASSALAGGANAGELFF. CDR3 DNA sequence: TGTGCCAGCAGTGCGCTCGCAGGGGGCGCCAATGCCGGGGAGCTGTTTTTT.

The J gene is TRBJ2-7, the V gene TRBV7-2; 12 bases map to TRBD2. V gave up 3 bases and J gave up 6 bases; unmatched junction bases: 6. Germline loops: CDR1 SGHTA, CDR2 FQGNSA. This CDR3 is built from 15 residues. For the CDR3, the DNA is TGTGCCAGCAGCTTCACGACTAGCGGGAGCTTCGAGCAGTACTTC. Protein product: CASSFTTSGSFEQYF.

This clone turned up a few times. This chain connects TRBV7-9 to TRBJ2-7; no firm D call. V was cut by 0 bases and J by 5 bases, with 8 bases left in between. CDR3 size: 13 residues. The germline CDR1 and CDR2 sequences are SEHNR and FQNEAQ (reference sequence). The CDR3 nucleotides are TGTGCCAGCAGCTTAGCCGGATTCCACGAGCAGTACTTC. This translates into CASSLAGFHEQYF.

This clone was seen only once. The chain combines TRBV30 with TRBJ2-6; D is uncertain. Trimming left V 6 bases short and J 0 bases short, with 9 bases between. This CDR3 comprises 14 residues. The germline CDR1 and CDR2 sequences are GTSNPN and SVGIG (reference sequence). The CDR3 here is CACLKGSGANVLTF. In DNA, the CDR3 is TGTGCCTGCTTAAAGGGCTCTGGGGCCAACGTCCTGACTTTC.

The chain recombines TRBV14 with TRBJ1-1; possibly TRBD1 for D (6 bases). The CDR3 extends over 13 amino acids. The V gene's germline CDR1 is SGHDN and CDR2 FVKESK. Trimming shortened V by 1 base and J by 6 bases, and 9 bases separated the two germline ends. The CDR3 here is CASSQGGAAEAFF. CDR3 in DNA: TGTGCCAGCAGCCAAGGGGGGGCAGCTGAAGCTTTCTTT. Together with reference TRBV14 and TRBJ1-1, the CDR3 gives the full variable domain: EAGVTQFPSHSVIEKGQTVTLRCDPISGHDNLYWYRRVMGKEIKFLLHFVKESKQDESGMPNNRFLAERTGGTYSTLKVQPAELEDSGVYFCASSQGGAAEAFFGQGTRLTVV.

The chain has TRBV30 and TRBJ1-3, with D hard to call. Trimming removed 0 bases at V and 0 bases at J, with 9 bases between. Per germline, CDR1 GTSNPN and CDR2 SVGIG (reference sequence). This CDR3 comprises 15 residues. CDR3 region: CAWSVYLDSGNTIYF. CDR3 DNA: TGTGCCTGGAGTGTATATCTGGACTCTGGAAACACCATATATTTT.

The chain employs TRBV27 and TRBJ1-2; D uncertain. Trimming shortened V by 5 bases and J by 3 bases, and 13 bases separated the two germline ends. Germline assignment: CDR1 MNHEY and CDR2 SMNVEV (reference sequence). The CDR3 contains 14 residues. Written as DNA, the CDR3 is TGTGCCAGCAGTCCCAGCTTGGGATACTATGGCTACACCTTC. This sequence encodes CASSPSLGYYGYTF.

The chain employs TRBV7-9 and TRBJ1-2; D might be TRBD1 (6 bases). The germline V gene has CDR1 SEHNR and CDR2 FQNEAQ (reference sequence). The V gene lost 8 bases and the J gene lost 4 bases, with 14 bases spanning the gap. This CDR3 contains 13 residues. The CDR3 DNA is TGTGCCAGCTTCGAAGGGGGAGGCTATGGCTACACCTTC. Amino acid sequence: CASFEGGGYGYTF.

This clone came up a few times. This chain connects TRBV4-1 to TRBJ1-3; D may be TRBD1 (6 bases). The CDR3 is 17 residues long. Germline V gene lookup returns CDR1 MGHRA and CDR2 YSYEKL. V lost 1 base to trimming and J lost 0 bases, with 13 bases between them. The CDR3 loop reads CASSQVGGPSSGNTIYF. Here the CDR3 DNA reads TGCGCCAGCAGCCAAGTCGGGGGCCCGAGCTCTGGAAACACCATATATTTT.

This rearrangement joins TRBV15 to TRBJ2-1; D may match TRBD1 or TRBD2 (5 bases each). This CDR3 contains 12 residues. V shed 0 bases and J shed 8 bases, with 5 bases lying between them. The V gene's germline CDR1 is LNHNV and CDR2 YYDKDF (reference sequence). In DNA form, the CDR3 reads TGTGCCACCAGCAGAGAGGGGGATGAGCAGTTCTTC. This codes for CATSREGDEQFF.

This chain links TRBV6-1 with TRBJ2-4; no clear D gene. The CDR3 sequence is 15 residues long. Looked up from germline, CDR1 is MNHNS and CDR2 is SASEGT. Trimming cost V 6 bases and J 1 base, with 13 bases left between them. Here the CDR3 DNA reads TGTGCCAGCAGAACTCAAACATGGGCCAAAAACATTCAGTACTTC. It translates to CASRTQTWAKNIQYF.

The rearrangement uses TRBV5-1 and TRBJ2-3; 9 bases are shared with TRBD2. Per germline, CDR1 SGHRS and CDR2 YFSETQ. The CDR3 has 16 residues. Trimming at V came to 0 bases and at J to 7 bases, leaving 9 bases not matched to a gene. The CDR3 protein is CASSLGSSGDFHTQYF. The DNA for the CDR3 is TGCGCCAGCAGCTTGGGATCTAGCGGGGACTTCCATACGCAGTATTTT.

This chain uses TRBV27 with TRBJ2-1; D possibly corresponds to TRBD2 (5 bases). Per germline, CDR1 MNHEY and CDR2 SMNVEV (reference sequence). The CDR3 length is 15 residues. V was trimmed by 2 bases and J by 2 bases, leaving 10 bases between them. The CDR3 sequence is CASSLEGAAYNEQFF. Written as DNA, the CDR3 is TGTGCCAGCAGTTTAGAGGGCGCTGCCTACAATGAGCAGTTCTTC.

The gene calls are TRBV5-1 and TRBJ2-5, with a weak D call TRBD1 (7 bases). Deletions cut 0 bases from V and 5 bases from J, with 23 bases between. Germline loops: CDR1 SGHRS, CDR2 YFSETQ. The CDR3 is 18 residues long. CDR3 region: CASSLGQGAGNRGETQYF. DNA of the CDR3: TGCGCCAGCAGCTTGGGACAGGGTGCGGGGAATCGTGGGGAGACCCAGTACTTC.

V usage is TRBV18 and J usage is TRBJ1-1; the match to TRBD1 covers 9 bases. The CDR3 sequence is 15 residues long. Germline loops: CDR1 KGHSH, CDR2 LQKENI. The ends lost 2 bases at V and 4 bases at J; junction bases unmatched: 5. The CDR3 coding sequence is TGTGCCAGCTCACCAAGGACAGGGGAGGCCACTGAAGCTTTCTTT. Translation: CASSPRTGEATEAFF. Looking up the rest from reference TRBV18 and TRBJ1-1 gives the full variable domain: NAGVMQNPRHLVRRRGQEARLRCSPMKGHSHVYWYRQLPEEGLKFMVYLQKENIIDESGMPKERFSAEFPKEGPSILRIQQVVRGDSAAYFCASSPRTGEATEAFFGQGTRLTVV.

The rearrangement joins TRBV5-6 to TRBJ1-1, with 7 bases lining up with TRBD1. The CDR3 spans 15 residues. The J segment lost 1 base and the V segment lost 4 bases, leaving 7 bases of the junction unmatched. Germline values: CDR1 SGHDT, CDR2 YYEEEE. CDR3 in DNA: TGTGCCAGCAGCATGACAGGGAGGTGGAACACTGAAGCTTTCTTT. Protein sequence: CASSMTGRWNTEAFF.

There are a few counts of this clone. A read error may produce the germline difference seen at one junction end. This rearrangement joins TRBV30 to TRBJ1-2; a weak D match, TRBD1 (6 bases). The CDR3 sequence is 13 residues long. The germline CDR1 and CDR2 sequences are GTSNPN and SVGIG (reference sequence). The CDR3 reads CARSRTVSYGYTF. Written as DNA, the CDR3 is TGTGCCCGGAGCCGGACAGTGAGCTATGGCTACACCTTC.

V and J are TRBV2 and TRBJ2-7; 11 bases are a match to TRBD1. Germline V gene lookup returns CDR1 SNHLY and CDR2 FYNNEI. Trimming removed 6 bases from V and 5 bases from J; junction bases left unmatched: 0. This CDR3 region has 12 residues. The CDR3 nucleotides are TGTGCCAGCAGGGGACAGGGGGACGAGCAGTACTTC. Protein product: CASRGQGDEQYF.

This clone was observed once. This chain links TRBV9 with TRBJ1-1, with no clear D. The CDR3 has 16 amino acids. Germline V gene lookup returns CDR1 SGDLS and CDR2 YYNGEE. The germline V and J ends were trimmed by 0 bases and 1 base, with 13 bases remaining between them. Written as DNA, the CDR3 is TGTGCCAGCAGCGTAGCTCCATACGCCGAGAACACTGAAGCTTTCTTT. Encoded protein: CASSVAPYAENTEAFF. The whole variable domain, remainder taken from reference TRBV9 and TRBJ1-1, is DSGVTQTPKHLITATGQRVTLRCSPRSGDLSVYWYQQSLDQGLQFLIQYYNGEERAKGNILERFSAQQFPDLHSELNLSSLELGDSALYFCASSVAPYAENTEAFFGQGTRLTVV.

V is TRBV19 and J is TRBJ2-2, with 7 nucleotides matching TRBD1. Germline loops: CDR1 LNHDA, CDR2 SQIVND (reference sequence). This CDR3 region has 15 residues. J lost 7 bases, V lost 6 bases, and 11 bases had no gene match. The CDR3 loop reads CASRPAEGAVGELFF. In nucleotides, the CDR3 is TGTGCCAGTAGACCCGCAGAGGGGGCGGTCGGGGAGCTGTTTTTT. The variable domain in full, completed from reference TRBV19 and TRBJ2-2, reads DGGITQSPKYLFRKEGQNVTLSCEQNLNHDAMYWYRQDPGQGLRLIYYSQIVNDFQKGDIAEGYSVSREKKESFPLTVTSAQKNPTAFYLCASRPAEGAVGELFFGEGSRLTVL.

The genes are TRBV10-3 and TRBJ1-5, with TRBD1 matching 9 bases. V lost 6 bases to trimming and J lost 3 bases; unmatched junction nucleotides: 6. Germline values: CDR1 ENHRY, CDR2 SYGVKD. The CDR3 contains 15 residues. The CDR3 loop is CAISGQGTPNQPQHF. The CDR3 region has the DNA TGTGCCATCAGCGGACAGGGGACCCCCAATCAGCCCCAGCATTTT.

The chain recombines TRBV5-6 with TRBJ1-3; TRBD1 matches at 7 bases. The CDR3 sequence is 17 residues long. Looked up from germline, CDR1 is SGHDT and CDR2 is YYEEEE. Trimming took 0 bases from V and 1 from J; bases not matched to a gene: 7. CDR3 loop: CASSLGQGRLSGNTIYF. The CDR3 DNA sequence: TGTGCCAGCAGCTTGGGACAGGGCCGGCTGTCTGGAAACACCATATATTTT.